This T cell receptor beta chain appears in the sequencing data of a study of CD8+ T cells in alopecia areata. Study-wide context: Treatment ran 6 to 18 months, with 6 months of follow-up afterward.

Treatment here: oral pan-JAK inhibitor, 5-10 mg twice daily. Findings of the study overall: Throughout tofacitinib, many expanded lesional clones continued to persist in scalp and blood.

Investigators isolated RNA and reverse transcribed it into cDNA to act as the sequencing template. Some clones are missing from TCRdb's copy, which holds only in-frame ones; the method was immunoSEQ multiplex PCR. Of 180,000 or so clones listed, roughly 50% are singletons. Points on this clone: The antigen is unknown.

Sequencing used CD8+ T cells sorted from blood, obtained at week 24, from a patient treated with tofacitinib. The TCR comes from a human donor with alopecia areata.

The CDR3 protein is CSVDSETGGLGYGYTF. The CDR3 bases are TGCAGCGTTGATTCCGAGACAGGGGGGCTTGGGTATGGCTACACCTTC. The chain uses TRBV29-1 and TRBJ1-2; 9 nucleotides align to TRBD1. V shed 3 bases, J shed 5 bases, and the junction held 13 bases outside the gene matches. Per germline, CDR1 SQVTM and CDR2 ANQGSEA. There are 16 residues in the CDR3. The variable domain in full, completed from reference TRBV29-1 and TRBJ1-2, reads SAVISQKPSRDICQRGTSLTIQCQVDSQVTMMFWYRQQPGQSLTLIATANQGSEATYESGFVIDKFPISRPNLTFSTLTVSNMSPEDSSIYLCSVDSETGGLGYGYTFGSGTRLTVV.